Each of the 13 T cell receptor beta chains below was sequenced from the same sample in a study of patients with pleural tuberculosis. TCRdb re-analysed the reads in MiXCR, keeping a single row per CDR3 protein. The sample has approximately 53,000 distinct CDR3 sequences; around 6.7% are singletons. Receptor source: a human donor with pleural tuberculosis.

The sample holds many counts of this clonotype. The chain joins TRBV29-1 to TRBJ1-2; TRBD1 matches 7 bases. The CDR3 contains 15 residues. Losses at the gene ends were 7 bases for V and 1 base for J; bases not matched to a gene: 12. Germline CDR1 SQVTM, CDR2 ANQGSEA. The CDR3 DNA sequence: TGCAGCGCCCTAAGACGAGGGACAGATAACTATGGCTACACCTTC. Amino acids: CSALRRGTDNYGYTF. Full variable domain (rest looked up from reference TRBV29-1 and TRBJ1-2): SAVISQKPSRDICQRGTSLTIQCQVDSQVTMMFWYRQQPGQSLTLIATANQGSEATYESGFVIDKFPISRPNLTFSTLTVSNMSPEDSSIYLCSALRRGTDNYGYTFGSGTRLTVV.

This chain links TRBV12-3 or TRBV12-4 with TRBJ2-3, with TRBD2 identical over 11 bases. CDR3 size: 16 residues. Trimming cost V 6 bases and J 2 bases; bases outside gene matches: 7. CDR3 in DNA: TGTGCCAGCAGATCAAGACTAGCGGGGACCACAGATACGCAGTATTTT. It encodes CASRSRLAGTTDTQYF.

Ten or more counts support this clonotype. CDR3 sequence: CSSAGGSTDTQYF. The CDR3 DNA follows: TGCAGCTCAGCGGGAGGAAGCACAGATACGCAGTATTTT. The J gene is TRBJ2-3, the V gene TRBV20-1; 9 bases fit TRBD2. This CDR3 has 13 residues. Germline values: CDR1 DFQATT, CDR2 SNEGSKA (reference sequence).

This clonotype was seen at least ten times. This sequence joins TRBV24-1 and TRBJ1-2; perhaps TRBD1 as D (6 bases). The CDR3 spans 15 residues. The V end was cut by 3 bases, the J end by 4 bases, with 14 bases between. Germline V gene data show CDR1 as KGHDR and CDR2 as SFDVKD. The CDR3 is CATSDAGGSPYGYTF. CDR3 coding DNA: TGTGCCACCAGTGATGCGGGGGGCAGTCCCTATGGCTACACCTTC.

This clonotype occurred many times. This chain joins TRBV6-5 and TRBJ2-7; D is unresolved. The CDR3 covers 12 residues. Germline CDR1 is MNHEY and CDR2 is SVGAGI. The V gene lost 2 bases and the J gene lost 7 bases, with 9 bases spanning the gap. In DNA, the CDR3 is TGTGCCAGCAGTTACGCGGCTACAGAGCAGTACGTC. Encoded protein: CASSYAATEQYV.

This clonotype appeared many times. The chain combines TRBV6-4 with TRBJ2-7; D possibly corresponds to TRBD2 (6 bases). The CDR3 loop spans 14 amino acids. CDR1 is MRHNA and CDR2 is SNTAGT in the germline V gene. Trimming removed 4 bases from V and 7 bases from J, with 17 bases in between. This CDR3 is CASSATGTREEQYF. CDR3 DNA: TGTGCCAGCAGTGCCACCGGGACTCGGGAGGAGCAGTACTTC.

This chain links TRBV12-3 or TRBV12-4 with TRBJ2-1, with 9 bases matching TRBD2. Unmatched junction bases numbered 6, after V lost 6 bases and J lost 0 bases. CDR3 size: 16 residues. For the CDR3, the DNA is TGTGCCAGCAGGTCTAGCGGGGCGAGCTCCTACAATGAGCAGTTCTTC. The encoded protein is CASRSSGASSYNEQFF.

Ten or more counts support this clonotype. The chain combines TRBV12-3 or TRBV12-4 with TRBJ2-1; TRBD2 is a possible D gene (6 bases). Trimming stripped 5 bases from V and 9 bases from J, with 20 bases between. This CDR3 is 15 amino acids long. The CDR3 region is CASSPSGGLPPEQFF. The CDR3 DNA reads TGTGCCAGCAGTCCGTCAGGAGGACTACCTCCTGAGCAGTTCTTC.

This clonotype was counted ten times or more. The chain is built from TRBV12-3 or TRBV12-4 and TRBJ1-3; tentatively, D is TRBD1 (6 bases). The V gene lost 7 bases and the J gene lost 6 bases, with 13 bases spanning the gap. CDR3 length equals 13 residues. Here the CDR3 DNA reads TGTGCCAGCACCACGGACAGCCAAAACACCATATATTTT. This sequence encodes CASTTDSQNTIYF.

This clonotype was observed at least ten times. The V call is TRBV10-3, the J call TRBJ2-1; maybe TRBD2 (5 bases). This CDR3 has 15 amino acids. The germline V gene encodes CDR1 ENHRY and CDR2 SYGVKD. Trimming took 4 bases from V and 8 from J, leaving 18 bases between them. The CDR3 is CAISALAQRPDEQFF. In nucleotides, the CDR3 is TGTGCCATCAGTGCCCTAGCCCAAAGACCTGATGAGCAGTTCTTC.

At least ten counts were recorded for this clonotype. The rearrangement joins TRBV25-1 to TRBJ2-1; 11 positions match TRBD2. CDR1 and CDR2 from the germline V gene are MGHDK and SYGVNS. The CDR3 runs to 16 residues. The J segment lost 4 bases and the V segment lost 6 bases, leaving 8 bases of the junction unmatched. The CDR3 DNA reads TGTGCCAGCAGGAATGATCTAGCGGGAGGTTACAATGAGCAGTTCTTC. This codes for CASRNDLAGGYNEQFF.

In its sample, this clonotype was seen many times. The chain has TRBV6-1 and TRBJ1-6, with 7 bases that match TRBD1. The CDR3 spans 14 residues. Germline V lookup: CDR1 MNHNS, CDR2 SASEGT. V was clipped by 6 bases and J by 6 bases; unmatched bases: 5. The CDR3 is CASRWDRPNSPLHF. The CDR3, as DNA: TGTGCCAGCAGATGGGACAGACCTAATTCACCCCTCCACTTT.

In its sample, this clonotype was seen many times. The chain uses TRBV28 and TRBJ2-3; 8 positions match TRBD1. CDR3 length: 15 amino acids. V dropped 6 bases and J dropped 5; count of bases not matched to a gene: 10. The germline V gene encodes CDR1 MDHEN and CDR2 SYDVKM. The CDR3 nucleotides are TGTGCCAGCAGCGACCGGGCCAGGGGGCTAGATACGCAGTATTTT. Amino acids: CASSDRARGLDTQYF.